This T cell receptor beta chain was observed in a study of identical twins. Study-wide findings and caveats: Insertions ran lower in abundant cord blood beta clonotypes, though not in memory repertoires.

Carrying unique molecular identifiers, the cDNA also gained a universal primer site through template switching. TCRdb independently ran MiXCR on the 5' RACE reads; one entry per CDR3 protein. The sample yields more than 200,000 distinct CDR3 sequences, over 11% seen once. The sample holds many counts of this clonotype. What it binds is not known. Sequencing was done on a sample of memory (CD45RO+) T cells sorted from blood. The clonotype comes from a woman between 18 and 29 years old in good health.

CDR3 nucleotides: TGCGCCAGCAGCTTGGTCGCGGATGGAAGAGAGACCCAGTACTTC. Its translation is CASSLVADGRETQYF. The rearrangement joins TRBV5-1 to TRBJ2-5; no definite D call. CDR3 length: 15 amino acids. CDR1 SGHRS and CDR2 YFSETQ come from the germline V gene. Trimming shortened V by 0 bases and J by 4 bases, and 13 bases separated the two germline ends.